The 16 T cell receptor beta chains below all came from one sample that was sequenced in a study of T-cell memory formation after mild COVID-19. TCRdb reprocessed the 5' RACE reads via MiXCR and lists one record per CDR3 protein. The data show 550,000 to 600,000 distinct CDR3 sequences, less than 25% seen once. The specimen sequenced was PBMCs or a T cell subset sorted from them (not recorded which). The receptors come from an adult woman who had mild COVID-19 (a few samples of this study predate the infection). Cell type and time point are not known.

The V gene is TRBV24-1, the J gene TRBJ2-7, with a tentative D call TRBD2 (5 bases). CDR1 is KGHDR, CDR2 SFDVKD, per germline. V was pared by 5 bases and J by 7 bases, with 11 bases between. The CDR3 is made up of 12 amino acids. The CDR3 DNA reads TGTGCCACCAGTGGCGGACGGGGTGAGCAGTACTTC. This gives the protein CATSGGRGEQYF.

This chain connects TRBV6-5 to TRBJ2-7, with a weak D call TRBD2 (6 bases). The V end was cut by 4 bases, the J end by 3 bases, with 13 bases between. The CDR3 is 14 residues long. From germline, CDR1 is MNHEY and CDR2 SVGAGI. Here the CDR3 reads CASSLSGEGYEQYF. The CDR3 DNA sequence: TGTGCCAGCAGTTTATCGGGAGAGGGCTACGAGCAGTACTTC.

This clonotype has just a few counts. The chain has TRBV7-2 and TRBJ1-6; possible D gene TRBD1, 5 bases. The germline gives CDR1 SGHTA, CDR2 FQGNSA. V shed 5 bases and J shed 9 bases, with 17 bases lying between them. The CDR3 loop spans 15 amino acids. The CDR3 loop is CASSMGPRRGSPLHF. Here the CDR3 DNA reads TGTGCCAGCAGCATGGGACCCCGGCGGGGTTCACCCCTCCACTTT.

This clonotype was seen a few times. The CDR3 here is CSALSGRRSYEQYF. As DNA, the CDR3 is TGCAGTGCCTTGAGCGGGAGGAGGTCCTACGAGCAGTACTTC. The gene calls are TRBV20-1 and TRBJ2-7, with 9 nucleotides matching TRBD2. There are 14 residues in the CDR3. CDR1 is DFQATT, CDR2 SNEGSKA, per germline (reference sequence). V trimming: 6 bases; J trimming: 1 base; junction bases outside the gene matches: 7.

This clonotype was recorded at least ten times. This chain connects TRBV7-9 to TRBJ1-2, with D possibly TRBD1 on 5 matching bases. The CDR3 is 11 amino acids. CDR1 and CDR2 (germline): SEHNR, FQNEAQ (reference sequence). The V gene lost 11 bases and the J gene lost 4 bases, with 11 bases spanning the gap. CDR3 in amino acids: CAHRGTYGYTF. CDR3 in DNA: TGTGCCCACCGGGGGACCTATGGCTACACCTTC. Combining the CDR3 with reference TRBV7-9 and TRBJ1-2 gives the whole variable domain DTGVSQNPRHKITKRGQNVTFRCDPISEHNRLYWYRQTLGQGPEFLTYFQNEAQLEKSRLLSDRFSAERPKGSFSTLEIQRTEQGDSAMYLCAHRGTYGYTFGSGTRLTVV.

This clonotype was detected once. CDR3 loop: CASSLAVQYNEQFF. The CDR3 DNA follows: TGTGCCAGCAGCTTAGCGGTTCAGTACAATGAGCAGTTCTTC. The chain combines TRBV7-2 with TRBJ2-1; D gene uncertain. This CDR3 is 14 amino acids long. Germline assignment: CDR1 SGHTA and CDR2 FQGNSA. V was pared by 0 bases and J by 4 bases, with 7 bases between.

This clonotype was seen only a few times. The CDR3 loop is CSGVTGLGYEQYF. CDR3 coding DNA: TGCAGCGGCGTGACAGGGTTGGGCTACGAGCAGTACTTC. The genes are TRBV29-1 and TRBJ2-7, with TRBD1 matching over 7 bases. Trimming took 7 bases from V and 3 from J; bases not matched to a gene: 9. The CDR3 extends over 13 amino acids. Looked up from germline, CDR1 is SQVTM and CDR2 is ANQGSEA.

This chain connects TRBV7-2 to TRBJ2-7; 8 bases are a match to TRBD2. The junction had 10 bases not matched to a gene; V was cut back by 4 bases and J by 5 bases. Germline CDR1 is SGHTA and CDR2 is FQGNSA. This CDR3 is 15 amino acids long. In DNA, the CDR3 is TGTGCCAGCAGCTCACCAGCGGGAGTCCCCCACGAGCAGTACTTC. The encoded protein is CASSSPAGVPHEQYF.

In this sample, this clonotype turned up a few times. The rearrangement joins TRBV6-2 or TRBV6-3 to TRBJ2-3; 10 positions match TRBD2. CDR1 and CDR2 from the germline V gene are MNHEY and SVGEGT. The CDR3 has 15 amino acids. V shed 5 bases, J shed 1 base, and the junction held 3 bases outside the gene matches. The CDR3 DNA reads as TGTGCCAGCAGTAGCGGGAGGGTCCGCACAGATACGCAGTATTTT. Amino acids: CASSSGRVRTDTQYF.

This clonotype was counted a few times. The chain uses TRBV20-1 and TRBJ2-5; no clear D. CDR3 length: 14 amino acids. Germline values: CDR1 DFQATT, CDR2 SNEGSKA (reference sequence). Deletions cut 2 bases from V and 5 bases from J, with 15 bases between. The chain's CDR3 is CSARRGTRRETQYF. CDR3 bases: TGCAGTGCTAGAAGAGGAACACGTCGGGAGACCCAGTACTTC.

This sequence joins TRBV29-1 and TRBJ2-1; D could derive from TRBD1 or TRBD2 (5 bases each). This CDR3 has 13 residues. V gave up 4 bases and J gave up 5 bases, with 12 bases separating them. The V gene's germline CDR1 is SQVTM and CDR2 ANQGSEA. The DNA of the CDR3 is TGCAGCGTTGTTCAGAGGGGACACAATGAGCAGTTCTTC. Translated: CSVVQRGHNEQFF.

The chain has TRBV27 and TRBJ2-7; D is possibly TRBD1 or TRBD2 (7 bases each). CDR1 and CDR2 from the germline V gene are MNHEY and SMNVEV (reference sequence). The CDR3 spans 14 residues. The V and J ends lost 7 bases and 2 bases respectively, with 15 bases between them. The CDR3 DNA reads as TGTGCCAGCATGCGGGGGACAGCCGCCTACGAGCAGTACTTC. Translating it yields CASMRGTAAYEQYF.

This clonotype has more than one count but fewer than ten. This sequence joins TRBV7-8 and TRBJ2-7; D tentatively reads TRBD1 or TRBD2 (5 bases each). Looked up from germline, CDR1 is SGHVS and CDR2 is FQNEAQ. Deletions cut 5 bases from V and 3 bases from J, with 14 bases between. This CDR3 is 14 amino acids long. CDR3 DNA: TGTGCCAGCAGCCTAGAAAGGGGAGACTACGAGCAGTACTTC. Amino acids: CASSLERGDYEQYF.

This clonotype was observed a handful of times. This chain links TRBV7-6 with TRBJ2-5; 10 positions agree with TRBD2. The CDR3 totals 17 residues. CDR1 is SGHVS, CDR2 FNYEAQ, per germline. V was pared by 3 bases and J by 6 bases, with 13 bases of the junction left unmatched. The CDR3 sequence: CASSLILAGPVEKTQYF. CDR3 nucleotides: TGTGCCAGCAGCTTGATACTAGCGGGGCCGGTCGAAAAGACCCAGTACTTC.

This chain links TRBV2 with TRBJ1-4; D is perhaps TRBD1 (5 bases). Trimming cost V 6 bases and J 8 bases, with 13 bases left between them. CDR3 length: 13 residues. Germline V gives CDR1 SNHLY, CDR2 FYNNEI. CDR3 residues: CASRWGVREKLFF. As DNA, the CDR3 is TGTGCCAGCAGGTGGGGGGTTAGAGAAAAACTGTTTTTT.

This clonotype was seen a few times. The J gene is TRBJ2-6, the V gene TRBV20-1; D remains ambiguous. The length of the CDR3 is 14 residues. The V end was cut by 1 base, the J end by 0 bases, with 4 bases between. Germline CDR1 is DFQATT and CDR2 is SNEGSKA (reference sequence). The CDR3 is CSARVGSGANVLTF. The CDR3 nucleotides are TGCAGTGCTAGAGTTGGCTCTGGGGCCAACGTCCTGACTTTC.